These 12 T cell receptor beta chains originate from one sample sequenced in a study of PD-L1 blockade in urothelial cancer. Sequencing used immunoSEQ multiplex PCR; TCRdb keeps in-frame clones, though not all of them. This table has 28,000 or so clones, around nine tenths appearing once. The material sequenced was PBMCs, taken around atezolizumab (anti-PD-L1) treatment. Receptor source: a man aged 55 to 69 with urothelial cancer.

The rearrangement links TRBV19 to TRBJ1-4, with D possibly TRBD1 on 6 matching bases. This CDR3 comprises 14 residues. The germline gives CDR1 LNHDA, CDR2 SQIVND (reference sequence). Between the trimmed V and J ends, which lost 4 bases and 3 bases, there was a span of 9 bases. The CDR3 DNA sequence: TGTGCCAGTAGTACCACAGGGTCTAATGAAAAACTGTTTTTT. Translating it yields CASSTTGSNEKLFF.

The genes are TRBV6-6 and TRBJ2-7; 7 bases map to TRBD1. This CDR3 is built from 14 residues. After removal of 6 bases from V and 4 bases from J, the junction contained 9 bases not matched to a gene. The germline V gene encodes CDR1 MNHNY and CDR2 SVGAGI (reference sequence). The CDR3 sequence: CASRRDRVLYEQYF. CDR3 coding DNA: TGTGCCAGCAGACGAGACAGGGTCCTATACGAGCAGTACTTC.

The gene calls are TRBV2 and TRBJ2-7, with D uncertain. From germline, CDR1 is SNHLY and CDR2 FYNNEI. The CDR3 has 10 amino acids. V was trimmed by 6 bases and J by 4 bases, leaving 4 bases between them. CDR3 sequence reads: CASSGYEQYF. CDR3 in DNA: TGTGCCAGCAGCGGTTACGAGCAGTACTTC.

The V gene is TRBV29-1, the J gene TRBJ1-2, with D possibly being TRBD1 (6 bases). CDR1 and CDR2 (germline): SQVTM, ANQGSEA. V lost 3 bases to trimming and J lost 5 bases, with 10 bases between them. The CDR3 runs 12 residues. CDR3 residues: CSVEPGEYGYTF. In nucleotides, the CDR3 is TGCAGCGTTGAGCCAGGGGAGTATGGCTACACCTTC.

This rearrangement joins TRBV30 to TRBJ2-2, with 7 bases fitting TRBD2. There are 17 residues in the CDR3. Looked up from germline, CDR1 is GTSNPN and CDR2 is SVGIG (reference sequence). The CDR3 bases are TGTGCGTTTGGGAGGGGTTTGTCTCTGTCGATAACCGGGGAGCTGTTTTTT. Translating it yields CAFGRGLSLSITGELFF.

This clone was observed a single time. The V and J genes are TRBV30 and TRBJ2-3; D uncertain. Germline V lookup: CDR1 GTSNPN, CDR2 SVGIG (reference sequence). V was cut by 1 base and J by 0 bases, with 8 bases left in between. The length of the CDR3 is 14 residues. The CDR3 is CAWSGDTSTDTQYF. The DNA of the CDR3 is TGTGCCTGGAGTGGCGATACTAGCACAGATACGCAGTATTTT.

The chain is built from TRBV5-1 and TRBJ2-7, with D perhaps TRBD2 (6 bases). The V and J ends lost 5 bases and 0 bases respectively, with 12 bases between them. The CDR3 covers 14 residues. Germline V gene data show CDR1 as SGHRS and CDR2 as YFSETQ. DNA for the CDR3: TGCGCCAGCAGTACGATGGGGGGCTCCTACGAGCAGTACTTC. This sequence encodes CASSTMGGSYEQYF.

The rearrangement uses TRBV19 and TRBJ2-6, with D tentatively TRBD1 (5 bases). Trimming removed 5 bases at V and 0 bases at J, with 8 bases between. Germline-derived CDR1 and CDR2 are LNHDA and SQIVND (reference sequence). CDR3 length: 15 residues. The chain's CDR3 is CASSVQGSGANVLTF. CDR3 nucleotides: TGTGCCAGTAGTGTCCAGGGCTCTGGGGCCAACGTCCTGACTTTC.

The chain recombines TRBV7-3 with TRBJ1-1; 7 bases line up with TRBD1. CDR1 is SGHTA and CDR2 is FQGTGA in the germline V gene. With 1 base clipped from V and 6 bases from J, the junction kept 2 bases outside the gene matches. The CDR3 runs 13 residues. The CDR3 loop reads CASSLKTGSEAFF. CDR3 DNA: TGTGCCAGCAGCTTAAAGACAGGGTCTGAAGCTTTCTTT. The full variable domain, its missing parts supplied by reference TRBV7-3 and TRBJ1-1, is GAGVSQTPSNKVTEKGKYVELRCDPISGHTALYWYRQSLGQGPEFLIYFQGTGAADDSGLPNDRFFAVRPEGSVSTLKIQRTERGDSAVYLCASSLKTGSEAFFGQGTRLTVV.

The chain joins TRBV6-4 to TRBJ2-1; 11 bases map to TRBD2. Germline V gene sequence: CDR1 MRHNA, CDR2 SNTAGT. CDR3 size: 15 residues. Losses at the gene ends were 5 bases for V and 10 bases for J; bases not matched to a gene: 10. CDR3 in amino acids: CASSILAGDSGEQFF. CDR3 sequence (DNA): TGTGCCAGCAGTATACTAGCGGGGGATTCCGGGGAGCAGTTCTTC.

This chain uses TRBV6-1 with TRBJ1-2; D not certain. V shed 9 bases and J shed 2 bases, with 13 bases lying between them. Germline-derived CDR1 and CDR2 are MNHNS and SASEGT. CDR3 length equals 13 residues. The CDR3 spells CARKANGNYGYTF. CDR3 coding DNA: TGTGCCAGAAAAGCAAACGGGAACTATGGCTACACCTTC.

The rearrangement links TRBV11-3 to TRBJ2-2; tentative D call: TRBD2 (5 bases). V gave up 5 bases and J gave up 5 bases, with 6 bases separating them. The CDR3 is made up of 12 amino acids. Per germline, CDR1 SGHNT and CDR2 YENEEA. CDR3 nucleotide sequence: TGTGCCAGCAGCCCGGGGACCGGGGAGCTGTTTTTT. It yields the protein CASSPGTGELFF.